A single TCR beta chain is shown here with its context. V was cut by 4 bases and J by 3 bases, with 12 bases left in between. The germline V gene encodes CDR1 SNHLY and CDR2 FYNNEI. The CDR3 contains 14 residues. This specimen comes from a study of blood T cell repertoires in COVID-19. Authors' analysis steps: Cell counts per sample came from amplifying reference gene primers. Sequenced by immunoSEQ multiplex PCR; TCRdb stores in-frame clones only, minus some. The DNA gave D and trimming, while V, J and clone size come from that table. The sample lists 350,000 to 450,000 clones, 89% seen once, with around 1.5% in the top ten. Patients of the Seattle cohort, enrolled during active infection, were followed longitudinally.

The TCR comes from a woman aged 40 to 50 with COVID-19, enrolled during active disease. V is TRBV2 and J is TRBJ1-1; D not certain. The sequenced sample consisted of peripheral blood. The CDR3 DNA sequence: TGTGCCAGCAGTGTACTCACCCGGGACACTGAAGCTTTCTTT. Its translation is CASSVLTRDTEAFF.